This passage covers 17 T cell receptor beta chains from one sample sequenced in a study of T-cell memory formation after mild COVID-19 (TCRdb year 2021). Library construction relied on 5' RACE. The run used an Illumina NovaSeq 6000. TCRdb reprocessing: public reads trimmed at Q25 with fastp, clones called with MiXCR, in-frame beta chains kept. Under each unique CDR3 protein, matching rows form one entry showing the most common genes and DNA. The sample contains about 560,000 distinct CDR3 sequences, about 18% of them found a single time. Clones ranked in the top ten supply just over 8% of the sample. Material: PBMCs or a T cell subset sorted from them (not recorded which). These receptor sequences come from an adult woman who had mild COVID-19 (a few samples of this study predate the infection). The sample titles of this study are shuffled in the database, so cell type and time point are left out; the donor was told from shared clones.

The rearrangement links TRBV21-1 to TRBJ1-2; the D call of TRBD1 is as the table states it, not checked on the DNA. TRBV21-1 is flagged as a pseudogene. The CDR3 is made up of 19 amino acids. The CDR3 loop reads CASSKEGGQYAPWGYGYTF. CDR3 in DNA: TGTGCCAGCAGCAAAGAAGGTGGACAGTACGCCCCTTGGGGCTATGGCTACACCTTC.

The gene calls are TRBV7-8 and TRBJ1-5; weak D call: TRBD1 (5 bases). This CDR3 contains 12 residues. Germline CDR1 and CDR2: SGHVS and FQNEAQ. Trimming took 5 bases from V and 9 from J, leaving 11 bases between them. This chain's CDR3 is CASSLGAGPQHF. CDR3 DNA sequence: TGTGCCAGCAGCCTAGGGGCGGGGCCCCAGCATTTT.

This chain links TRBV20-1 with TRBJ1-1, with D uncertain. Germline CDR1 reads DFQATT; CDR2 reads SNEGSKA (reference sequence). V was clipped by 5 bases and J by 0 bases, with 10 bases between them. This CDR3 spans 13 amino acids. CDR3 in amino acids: CSAHRDLNTEAFF. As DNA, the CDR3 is TGCAGTGCTCACCGGGATTTGAACACTGAAGCTTTCTTT.

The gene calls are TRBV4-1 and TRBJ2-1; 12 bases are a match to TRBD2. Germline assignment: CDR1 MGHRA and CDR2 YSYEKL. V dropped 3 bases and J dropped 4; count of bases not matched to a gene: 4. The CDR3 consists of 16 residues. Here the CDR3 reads CASSHPGTSGYNEQFF. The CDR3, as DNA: TGCGCCAGCAGCCACCCCGGGACTAGCGGGTACAATGAGCAGTTCTTC.

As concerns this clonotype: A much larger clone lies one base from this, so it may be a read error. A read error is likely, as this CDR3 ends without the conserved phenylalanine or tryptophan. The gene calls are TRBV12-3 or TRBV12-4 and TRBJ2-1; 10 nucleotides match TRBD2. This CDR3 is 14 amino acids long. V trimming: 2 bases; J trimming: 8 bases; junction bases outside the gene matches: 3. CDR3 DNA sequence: TGTGCCAGCAGTTTAATAGCGGGGGGAGATGAGCAGTTCTCC. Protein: CASSLIAGGDEQFS.

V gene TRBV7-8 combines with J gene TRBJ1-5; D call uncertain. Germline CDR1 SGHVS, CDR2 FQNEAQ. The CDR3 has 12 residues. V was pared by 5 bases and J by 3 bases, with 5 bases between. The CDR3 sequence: CASSENNQPQHF. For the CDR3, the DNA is TGTGCCAGCAGCGAGAACAATCAGCCCCAGCATTTT.

CDR3 protein: CASSPPRTPGQTGHYGYTF. Here the CDR3 DNA reads TGTGCCAGCTCACCACCGCGGACCCCTGGACAGACGGGGCACTATGGCTACACCTTC. The V gene is TRBV18, the J gene TRBJ1-2; D may be TRBD1 (6 bases). The CDR3 extends over 19 amino acids. Germline CDR1 and CDR2: KGHSH and LQKENI. V was clipped by 0 bases and J by 3 bases, with 23 bases between them.

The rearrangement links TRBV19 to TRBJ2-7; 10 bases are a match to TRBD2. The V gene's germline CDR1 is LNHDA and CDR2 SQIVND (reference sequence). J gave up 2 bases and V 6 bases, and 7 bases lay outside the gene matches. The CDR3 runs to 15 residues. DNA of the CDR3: TGTGCCAGTAGCGCTCTAGCGGGAGTGGCCTACGAGCAGTACTTC. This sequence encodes CASSALAGVAYEQYF. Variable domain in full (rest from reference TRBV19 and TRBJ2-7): DGGITQSPKYLFRKEGQNVTLSCEQNLNHDAMYWYRQDPGQGLRLIYYSQIVNDFQKGDIAEGYSVSREKKESFPLTVTSAQKNPTAFYLCASSALAGVAYEQYFGPGTRLTVT.

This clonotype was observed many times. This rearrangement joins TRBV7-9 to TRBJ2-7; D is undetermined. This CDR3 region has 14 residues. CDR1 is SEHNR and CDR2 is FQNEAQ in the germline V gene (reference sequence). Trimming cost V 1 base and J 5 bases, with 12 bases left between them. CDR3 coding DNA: TGTGCCAGCAGCTTAGGGGAATCCCCACACGAGCAGTACTTC. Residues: CASSLGESPHEQYF.

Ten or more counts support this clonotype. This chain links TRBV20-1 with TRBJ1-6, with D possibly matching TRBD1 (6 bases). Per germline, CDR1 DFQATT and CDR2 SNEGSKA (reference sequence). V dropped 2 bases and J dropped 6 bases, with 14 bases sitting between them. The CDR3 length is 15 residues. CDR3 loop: CSARPSDSINSPLHF. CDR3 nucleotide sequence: TGCAGTGCTAGACCCTCGGACAGCATTAATTCACCCCTCCACTTT.

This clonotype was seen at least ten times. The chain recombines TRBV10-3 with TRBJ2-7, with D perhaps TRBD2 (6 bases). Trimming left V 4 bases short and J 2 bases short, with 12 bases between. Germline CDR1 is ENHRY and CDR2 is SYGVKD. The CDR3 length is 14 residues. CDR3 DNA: TGTGCCATCAGTGGTAAAGCGGGCGCCTACGAGCAGTACTTC. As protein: CAISGKAGAYEQYF.

The CDR3 here is CASSVAGDEQFF. For the CDR3, the DNA is TGTGCCAGCAGTGTCGCGGGAGATGAGCAGTTCTTC. This sequence joins TRBV6-1 and TRBJ2-1, with 7 bases matching TRBD2. Trimming at V came to 4 bases and at J to 8 bases, leaving 2 bases not matched to a gene. Germline V gene sequence: CDR1 MNHNS, CDR2 SASEGT. The CDR3 runs 12 residues.

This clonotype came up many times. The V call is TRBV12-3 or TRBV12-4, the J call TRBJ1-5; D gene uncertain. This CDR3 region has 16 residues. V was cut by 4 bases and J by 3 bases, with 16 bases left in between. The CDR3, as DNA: TGTGCCAGCAGTTCGGGATTTGACGGTATCAATCAGCCCCAGCATTTT. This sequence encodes CASSSGFDGINQPQHF.

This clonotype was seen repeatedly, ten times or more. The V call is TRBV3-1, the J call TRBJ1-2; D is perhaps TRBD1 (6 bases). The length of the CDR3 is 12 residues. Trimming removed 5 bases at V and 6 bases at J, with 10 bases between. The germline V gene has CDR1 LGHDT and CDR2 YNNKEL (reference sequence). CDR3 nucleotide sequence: TGTGCCAGCAGCTCCCGGGGGCATGGCTACACCTTC. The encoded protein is CASSSRGHGYTF. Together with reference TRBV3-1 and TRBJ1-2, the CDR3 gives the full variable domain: DTAVSQTPKYLVTQMGNDKSIKCEQNLGHDTMYWYKQDSKKFLKIMFSYNNKELIINETVPNRFSPKSPDKAHLNLHINSLELGDSAVYFCASSSRGHGYTFGSGTRLTVV.

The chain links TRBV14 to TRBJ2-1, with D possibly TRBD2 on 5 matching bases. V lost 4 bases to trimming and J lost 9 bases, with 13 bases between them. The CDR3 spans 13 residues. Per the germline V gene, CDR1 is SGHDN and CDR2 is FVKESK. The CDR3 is CASSPSSFSEQFF. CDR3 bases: TGTGCCAGCAGCCCCTCTAGCTTCAGTGAGCAGTTCTTC.

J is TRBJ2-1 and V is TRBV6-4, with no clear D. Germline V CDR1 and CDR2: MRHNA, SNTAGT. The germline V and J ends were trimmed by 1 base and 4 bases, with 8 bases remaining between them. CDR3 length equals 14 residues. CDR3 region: CASSDYHYYNEQFF. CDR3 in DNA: TGTGCCAGCAGTGACTACCACTATTACAATGAGCAGTTCTTC.

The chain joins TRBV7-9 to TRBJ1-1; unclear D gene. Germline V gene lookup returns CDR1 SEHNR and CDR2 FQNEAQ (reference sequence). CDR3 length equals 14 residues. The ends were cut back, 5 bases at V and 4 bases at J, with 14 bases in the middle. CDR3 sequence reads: CASSLMWEPTEAFF. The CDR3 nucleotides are TGTGCCAGCAGCCTGATGTGGGAGCCCACTGAAGCTTTCTTT.